The 21 T cell receptor beta chains listed next were all sequenced from one sample in a study of cytomegalovirus exposure and HLA in healthy donors. A multiplex PCR was run with 60 Vbeta primers and 13 Jbeta primers. Sequencing used immunoSEQ multiplex PCR; TCRdb keeps in-frame clones, though not all of them. Of around 170,000 clones listed, approximately 71% were seen once; the top ten hold around 1.5%. The sample consisted of PBMCs. These receptors all come from a girl aged 5-17 years in good health and CMV-seronegative.

The genes are TRBV11-3 and TRBJ2-2; 7 nucleotides line up with TRBD1. The CDR3 is 14 residues long. Unmatched junction bases numbered 6, after V lost 4 bases and J lost 7 bases. CDR1 and CDR2 (germline): SGHNT, YENEEA. For the CDR3, the DNA is TGTGCCAGCAGCTCCCAGGGGGAACGCGGGGAGCTGTTTTTT. It translates to CASSSQGERGELFF.

The DNA of the CDR3 is TGTGCCAGCAGTGATAAGGGGGTAGTGGAGACTAATGAAAAACTGTTTTTT. Translating gives CASSDKGVVETNEKLFF. The gene calls are TRBV6-4 and TRBJ1-4; D may be TRBD1 (6 bases). Looked up from germline, CDR1 is MRHNA and CDR2 is SNTAGT. V was shortened by 3 bases and J by 2 bases, with 16 bases between the two germline ends. The CDR3 is 17 residues long.

The chain couples TRBV30 to TRBJ1-1, with a weak D call TRBD1 (5 bases). V was clipped by 2 bases and J by 6 bases, with 13 bases between them. The germline CDR1 and CDR2 sequences are GTSNPN and SVGIG (reference sequence). CDR3 length equals 13 residues. The DNA for the CDR3 is TGTGCCTGGAGTCCAGGGATTAACGCTGAAGCTTTCTTT. Translated, it gives CAWSPGINAEAFF.

This clone was seen a handful of times. V usage is TRBV7-9 and J usage is TRBJ1-4; 7 positions agree with TRBD1. This CDR3 is built from 14 residues. Germline values: CDR1 SEHNR, CDR2 FQNEAQ (reference sequence). The V and J ends lost 4 bases and 7 bases, in that order; junction bases with no gene match: 6. The chain's CDR3 is CASSSRTGGEKLFF. DNA of the CDR3: TGTGCCAGCAGCTCGAGGACAGGCGGTGAAAAACTGTTTTTT.

This chain joins TRBV2 and TRBJ1-2, with no clear D. The CDR3 has 12 residues. CDR1 SNHLY and CDR2 FYNNEI come from the germline V gene. V lost 7 bases to trimming and J lost 2 bases, with 8 bases between them. Here the CDR3 DNA reads TGTGCCAGCAACCTACCCAACTATGGCTACACCTTC. This encodes CASNLPNYGYTF.

The CDR3 DNA reads TGCAGCGTTTCCGGGACTCTGGATCAGCCCCAGCATTTT. Its translation: CSVSGTLDQPQHF. The chain links TRBV29-1 to TRBJ1-5; D is perhaps TRBD1 (5 bases). The V and J ends lost 5 bases and 5 bases respectively, with 13 bases between them. Germline CDR1 SQVTM, CDR2 ANQGSEA. There are 13 residues in the CDR3.

The chain recombines TRBV30 with TRBJ1-4; the D is unclear. Germline V gene sequence: CDR1 GTSNPN, CDR2 SVGIG (reference sequence). The CDR3 has 14 residues. V was shortened by 2 bases and J by 4 bases, with 11 bases between the two germline ends. DNA for the CDR3: TGTGCCTGGAGTAGCGGTCAGATTAATGAAAAACTGTTTTTT. This sequence encodes CAWSSGQINEKLFF.

In this sample, this clone turned up once. The gene calls are TRBV28 and TRBJ2-7; no firm D call. CDR1 is MDHEN and CDR2 is SYDVKM in the germline V gene. The CDR3 has 10 amino acids. Trimming took off 3 bases at V and 6 bases at J, with 3 bases between the two ends. The CDR3 region is CASSFREQYF. CDR3 bases: TGTGCCAGCAGTTTCCGCGAGCAGTACTTC.

This clone was picked up one time. The chain recombines TRBV7-6 with TRBJ2-7; TRBD2 is a possible D gene (5 bases). V was shortened by 2 bases and J by 2 bases, with 13 bases between the two germline ends. This CDR3 has 15 amino acids. CDR1 is SGHVS, CDR2 FNYEAQ, per germline. DNA for the CDR3: TGTGCCAGCAGCTTAATGCAGGAGGTAACCTACGAGCAGTACTTC. It is translated as CASSLMQEVTYEQYF. Looking up the rest from reference TRBV7-6 and TRBJ2-7 gives the full variable domain: GAGVSQSPRYKVTKRGQDVALRCDPISGHVSLYWYRQALGQGPEFLTYFNYEAQQDKSGLPNDRFSAERPEGSISTLTIQRTEQRDSAMYRCASSLMQEVTYEQYFGPGTRLTVT.

This clone was detected a few times. The chain recombines TRBV7-9 with TRBJ1-1; 10 nucleotides line up with TRBD1. Trimming at V came to 5 bases and at J to 6 bases, leaving 9 bases not matched to a gene. In germline, CDR1 is SEHNR, CDR2 FQNEAQ (reference sequence). This CDR3 is built from 15 residues. As DNA, the CDR3 is TGTGCCAGCAGCGCTTCCATGACAGGGGGCCCTGAAGCTTTCTTT. Amino acids: CASSASMTGGPEAFF.

The rearrangement joins TRBV27 to TRBJ1-2; D ambiguous. CDR1 and CDR2 (germline): MNHEY, SMNVEV (reference sequence). The CDR3 extends over 13 amino acids. The V gene lost 5 bases and the J gene lost 2 bases, with 9 bases spanning the gap. CDR3 nucleotide sequence: TGTGCCAGCAGTCTAGACGGGAACTATGGCTACACCTTC. Protein sequence: CASSLDGNYGYTF.

Details on this clone: At one boundary the junction diverges from the germline segment, which might be a read error. This chain joins TRBV5-1 and TRBJ2-2; 9 bases agree with TRBD2. Germline V lookup: CDR1 SGHRS, CDR2 YFSETQ. The CDR3 has 18 amino acids. CDR3: CASSLGPAGGPRTGELFF. For the CDR3, the DNA is TGCGCCAGCAGTTTGGGGCCGGCGGGGGGGCCTAGGACCGGGGAGCTGTTTTTT.

The V gene is TRBV30, the J gene TRBJ1-6; weak D call: TRBD1 (5 bases). The germline V gene has CDR1 GTSNPN and CDR2 SVGIG (reference sequence). V was pared by 5 bases and J by 0 bases, with 17 bases between. This CDR3 is 17 amino acids long. For the CDR3, the DNA is TGTGCCTGGGCCGGACAAACTCCGAGCTCCTATAATTCACCCCTCCACTTT. Its protein product is CAWAGQTPSSYNSPLHF.

This chain joins TRBV19 and TRBJ2-5, with D tentatively TRBD2 (5 bases). Trimming shortened V by 6 bases and J by 0 bases, and 14 bases separated the two germline ends. The CDR3 extends over 15 amino acids. The germline V gene has CDR1 LNHDA and CDR2 SQIVND (reference sequence). The CDR3 sequence: CASSPHSGYQETQYF. CDR3 sequence (DNA): TGTGCCAGTAGCCCCCACAGCGGCTACCAAGAGACCCAGTACTTC.

This clone has a handful of counts. Other DNA sequences of this sample code for an identical CDR3. V gene TRBV7-9 combines with J gene TRBJ2-3; 8 nucleotides line up with TRBD2. Germline loops: CDR1 SEHNR, CDR2 FQNEAQ (reference sequence). The V segment lost 4 bases and the J segment 0 bases; nucleotides outside the gene matches: 3. This CDR3 is 15 amino acids long. CDR3 sequence reads: CASSSPGGSTDTQYF. The CDR3 DNA reads as TGTGCCAGCAGCTCCCCGGGGGGGAGCACAGATACGCAGTATTTT.

This chain joins TRBV4-1 and TRBJ2-1; D is ambiguous. This CDR3 is 15 amino acids long. Trimming took 2 bases from V and 0 from J, leaving 8 bases between them. Germline loops: CDR1 MGHRA, CDR2 YSYEKL. CDR3 residues: CASSQLRSSYNEQFF. Written as DNA, the CDR3 is TGCGCCAGCAGCCAACTAAGGAGCTCCTACAATGAGCAGTTCTTC.

In DNA, the CDR3 is TGTGCCAGCTCCCGCGGTGGGGGGGAGTACGAGCAGTACTTC. Its translation: CASSRGGGEYEQYF. The V and J genes are TRBV18 and TRBJ2-7; 7 bases are shared with TRBD2. This CDR3 is 14 amino acids long. Germline V gives CDR1 KGHSH, CDR2 LQKENI. V shed 6 bases and J 4 bases; nucleotides not matched to a gene: 9.

This chain joins TRBV5-1 and TRBJ2-7, with 10 nucleotides matching TRBD1. The V gene end was trimmed by 1 base and the J gene end by 7 bases; junction bases not matched to a gene: 8. CDR1 and CDR2 from the germline V gene are SGHRS and YFSETQ. The CDR3 totals 15 residues. In nucleotides, the CDR3 is TGCGCCAGCAGCTTGAACGACAGGGGGCTGGGAGAGCAGTACTTC. Translated: CASSLNDRGLGEQYF.

As for this clone: Other DNA variants within this sample encode the same CDR3. This chain connects TRBV5-1 to TRBJ1-5; D is perhaps TRBD1 (5 bases). V was shortened by 0 bases and J by 4 bases, with 8 bases between the two germline ends. Germline CDR1 and CDR2: SGHRS and YFSETQ. The CDR3 loop spans 14 amino acids. Here the CDR3 DNA reads TGCGCCAGCAGCTTGGGGGGGGGAAATCAGCCCCAGCATTTT. The encoded protein is CASSLGGGNQPQHF.

This rearrangement joins TRBV25-1 to TRBJ1-2; 8 bases are a match to TRBD1. Germline assignment: CDR1 MGHDK and CDR2 SYGVNS. Trimming removed 3 bases from V and 7 bases from J; junction bases left unmatched: 1. The CDR3 runs 12 residues. CDR3 in DNA: TGTGCCAGCAGTGAGACAGGGGCTGGCTACACCTTC. Translated: CASSETGAGYTF.

The chain has TRBV7-8 and TRBJ2-7; 9 bases are shared with TRBD1. This CDR3 is built from 14 residues. Per the germline V gene, CDR1 is SGHVS and CDR2 is FQNEAQ. Trimming at V came to 1 base and at J to 4 bases, leaving 2 bases not matched to a gene. The CDR3 loop is CASSLEDRGYEQYF. Written as DNA, the CDR3 is TGTGCCAGCAGCTTAGAGGACAGGGGATACGAGCAGTACTTC.